The 11 T cell receptor beta chains reported below all come from one sample, sequenced in a study of T cell clones after liver transplantation. Some clones are missing from TCRdb's copy, which holds only in-frame ones; the method was immunoSEQ multiplex PCR. The repertoire holds around 110,000 clones, with 90% as singletons. Source: CD4+ T cells from blood, taken 12 months after liver transplant. These receptors came from a human patient who received a liver transplant. A subset of T cells may come from the graft donor.

This clone showed up just once. This chain connects TRBV6-4 to TRBJ2-2; no clear D gene. The CDR3 sequence is 12 residues long. Per germline, CDR1 MRHNA and CDR2 SNTAGT. The germline V and J ends were trimmed by 1 base and 3 bases, with 0 bases remaining between them. CDR3 in amino acids: CASSDYTGELFF. CDR3 nucleotides: TGTGCCAGCAGTGACTACACCGGGGAGCTGTTTTTT.

The gene calls are TRBV7-9 and TRBJ2-1; 11 nucleotides match TRBD2. The germline CDR1 and CDR2 sequences are SEHNR and FQNEAQ (reference sequence). Trimming removed 6 bases from V and 6 bases from J; junction bases left unmatched: 13. CDR3 size: 17 residues. The CDR3: CASSRKPTSGNPNEQFF. The CDR3 nucleotides are TGTGCCAGCAGTCGAAAACCGACTAGCGGGAACCCCAATGAGCAGTTCTTC.

The chain has TRBV4-2 and TRBJ2-3, with 7 positions matching TRBD2. J gave up 0 bases and V 3 bases, and 6 bases lay outside the gene matches. The germline V gene has CDR1 LGHNA and CDR2 YNFKEQ. The length of the CDR3 is 16 residues. The CDR3 sequence is CASSQPGTTSTDTQYF. CDR3 bases: TGTGCCAGCAGCCAGCCCGGGACTACTAGCACAGATACGCAGTATTTT.

The chain joins TRBV6-5 to TRBJ1-5, with D hard to call. CDR3 size: 14 residues. Germline CDR1 MNHEY, CDR2 SVGAGI. Trimming shortened V by 5 bases and J by 2 bases, and 10 bases separated the two germline ends. The CDR3 nucleotides are TGTGCCAGCAGTGAGAGGTTCGGCAATCAGCCCCAGCATTTT. It translates to CASSERFGNQPQHF.

The CDR3 DNA is TGTGCCAGCTCACCAATTAACACCGGGGAGCTGTTTTTT. Translation gives CASSPINTGELFF. The gene calls are TRBV18 and TRBJ2-2; D remains ambiguous. Germline CDR1 KGHSH, CDR2 LQKENI. V lost 2 bases to trimming and J lost 2 bases, with 3 bases between them. CDR3 size: 13 residues.

The chain recombines TRBV29-1 with TRBJ2-5, with 9 bases fitting TRBD1. The CDR3 sequence is 14 residues long. CDR1 is SQVTM, CDR2 ANQGSEA, per germline. Trimming at V came to 5 bases and at J to 5 bases, leaving 9 bases not matched to a gene. CDR3 nucleotides: TGCAGCGTTAAAGGGGGACAGGGAGAGGAGACCCAGTACTTC. Translating it yields CSVKGGQGEETQYF.

The chain links TRBV29-1 to TRBJ2-5; D gene uncertain. This CDR3 has 13 residues. V lost 1 base to trimming and J lost 5 bases, with 11 bases between them. Germline V gene lookup returns CDR1 SQVTM and CDR2 ANQGSEA. CDR3 coding DNA: TGCAGCGTTGAAGTCCTGGTAGGCGAGACCCAGTACTTC. This gives the protein CSVEVLVGETQYF.

This clone was counted a few times. CDR3 bases: TGTGCCAGTAGTAGTCAGGGGTATGCTGATCAGCCCCAGCATTTT. This translates into CASSSQGYADQPQHF. The chain carries TRBV19 and TRBJ1-5, with D possibly TRBD1 on 6 matching bases. Trimming cost V 4 bases and J 5 bases, with 15 bases left between them. This CDR3 region has 15 residues. The germline gives CDR1 LNHDA, CDR2 SQIVND (reference sequence).

The rearrangement joins TRBV9 to TRBJ2-5, with TRBD2 matching over 12 bases. The CDR3 is made up of 15 amino acids. V lost 2 bases to trimming and J lost 5 bases; unmatched junction nucleotides: 4. Per the germline V gene, CDR1 is SGDLS and CDR2 is YYNGEE. The CDR3 bases are TGTGCCAGCAGCGTGGGGACTAGCGGGTGGGAGACCCAGTACTTC. This translates into CASSVGTSGWETQYF.

The chain has TRBV6-6 and TRBJ1-2; 8 bases fit TRBD1. The CDR3 extends over 15 amino acids. The V and J ends lost 6 bases and 3 bases, in that order; junction bases with no gene match: 9. The germline gives CDR1 MNHNY, CDR2 SVGAGI (reference sequence). CDR3 loop: CASSSPKTGDYGYTF. CDR3 nucleotides: TGTGCCAGCAGCTCACCCAAGACAGGGGACTATGGCTACACCTTC.

The V and J genes are TRBV7-8 and TRBJ1-1; TRBD1 might be the D (6 bases). V lost 5 bases and J lost 1, with 11 bases in between. CDR1 is SGHVS, CDR2 FQNEAQ, per germline. The CDR3 covers 14 residues. The CDR3 coding sequence is TGTGCCAGCAGCCTGGGGACACCGAACACTGAAGCTTTCTTT. Amino acids: CASSLGTPNTEAFF.